Below, 24 T cell receptor beta chains from the same sample are listed, as sequenced in a study of blood T cell repertoires in COVID-19. Repertoires were generated with immunoSEQ multiplex PCR, while TCRdb's copy carries only in-frame clones and drops some. The data show under 300,000 clones, approximately 85% seen once. The sample consisted of peripheral blood. These receptors were collected from a woman aged 65 to 85 with acute or convalescent COVID-19.

V is TRBV2 and J is TRBJ1-5, with 10 positions matching TRBD1. Trimming took 4 bases from V and 7 from J; bases not matched to a gene: 4. The V gene's germline CDR1 is SNHLY and CDR2 FYNNEI. The CDR3 contains 14 residues. In DNA, the CDR3 is TGTGCCAGCAGTGGACAGGGGGCAGAACAGCCCCAGCATTTT. Encoded protein: CASSGQGAEQPQHF.

The chain links TRBV6-5 to TRBJ1-1; perhaps TRBD1 as D (5 bases). The germline gives CDR1 MNHEY, CDR2 SVGAGI. This CDR3 comprises 15 residues. V was cut by 4 bases and J by 1 base, with 13 bases left in between. CDR3 bases: TGTGCCAGCAGTTTACGACGGGGGTCGAACACTGAAGCTTTCTTT. It translates to CASSLRRGSNTEAFF.

Here the CDR3 DNA reads TGTGCCAGCAGCCGTAGCCTACAGGGGGGAAATCAGCCCCAGCATTTT. This translates into CASSRSLQGGNQPQHF. This chain uses TRBV3-1 (or the pseudogene TRBV3-2) with TRBJ1-5, with TRBD1 identical over 8 bases. With 4 bases clipped from V and 4 bases from J, the junction kept 9 bases outside the gene matches. CDR3 length: 16 amino acids. The germline CDR1 and CDR2 sequences are LGHDT and YNNKEL (reference sequence).

The chain employs TRBV24-1 and TRBJ2-1; a weak D match, TRBD1 (5 bases). The ends were cut back, 4 bases at V and 9 bases at J, with 12 bases in the middle. CDR1 KGHDR and CDR2 SFDVKD come from the germline V gene. The CDR3 extends over 13 amino acids. Here the CDR3 reads CATSERTLGEQFF. The CDR3 nucleotides are TGTGCCACCAGTGAGCGGACATTGGGTGAGCAGTTCTTC.

The gene calls are TRBV5-4 and TRBJ2-3, with TRBD1 as a possible D gene (6 bases). V was trimmed by 2 bases and J by 6 bases, leaving 22 bases between them. The CDR3 is 17 residues long. Germline V gene data show CDR1 as SGHNT and CDR2 as YYREEE (reference sequence). CDR3 sequence reads: CASSLSLVGQKGDTQYF. CDR3 nucleotides: TGTGCCAGCAGCTTAAGTTTGGTTGGACAGAAAGGGGATACGCAGTATTTT.

This clone was detected only a few times. The CDR3 DNA follows: TGTGCCAGCAGCCTAGGACAGACCGATGGCAATCAGCCCCAGCATTTT. This sequence encodes CASSLGQTDGNQPQHF. The chain links TRBV7-9 to TRBJ1-5; a possible D gene is TRBD1 (6 bases). The CDR3 has 16 residues. CDR1 and CDR2 (germline): SEHNR, FQNEAQ (reference sequence). V lost 5 bases and J lost 2, with 16 bases in between. The full variable domain, its missing parts supplied by reference TRBV7-9 and TRBJ1-5, is DTGVSQNPRHKITKRGQNVTFRCDPISEHNRLYWYRQTLGQGPEFLTYFQNEAQLEKSRLLSDRFSAERPKGSFSTLEIQRTEQGDSAMYLCASSLGQTDGNQPQHFGDGTRLSIL.

This clone is a singleton in its sample. The chain's CDR3 is CASSFAGRMETQYF. The CDR3 coding sequence is TGTGCCAGCAGCTTTGCGGGGAGGATGGAGACCCAGTACTTC. This sequence joins TRBV7-9 and TRBJ2-5; possible D gene TRBD2, 6 bases. Germline CDR1 SEHNR, CDR2 FQNEAQ (reference sequence). This CDR3 is built from 14 residues. V was trimmed by 3 bases and J by 5 bases, leaving 13 bases between them.

This sequence joins TRBV2 and TRBJ1-1, with D tentatively TRBD1 (6 bases). With 6 bases removed from V and 3 bases from J, the gap between germline ends came to 11 bases. CDR3 length equals 13 residues. CDR1 is SNHLY and CDR2 is FYNNEI in the germline V gene. The DNA of the CDR3 is TGTGCCAGCAGGAGGGGGTATGACACTGAAGCTTTCTTT. Its translation is CASRRGYDTEAFF.

For the CDR3, the DNA is TGTGCCAGCAGTATTGACGACAGGGCCCGCTACACCTTC. Translated: CASSIDDRARYTF. J is TRBJ1-2 and V is TRBV12-3 or TRBV12-4; the match to TRBD1 covers 7 bases. The CDR3 is made up of 13 amino acids. The J segment lost 9 bases and the V segment lost 5 bases, leaving 9 bases of the junction unmatched.

This chain joins TRBV28 and TRBJ1-2; 11 bases align to TRBD1. The J segment lost 11 bases and the V segment lost 5 bases, leaving 7 bases of the junction unmatched. Per germline, CDR1 MDHEN and CDR2 SYDVKM. The CDR3 totals 13 residues. In DNA form, the CDR3 reads TGTGCCAGCAGTGACGCCGGGACAGGGGGATACACCTTC. This encodes CASSDAGTGGYTF.

The gene calls are TRBV5-6 and TRBJ1-2, with D unresolved. Germline-derived CDR1 and CDR2 are SGHDT and YYEEEE. CDR3 length: 13 residues. Trimming cost V 0 bases and J 7 bases, with 10 bases left between them. CDR3 DNA sequence: TGTGCCAGCAGCTTGGGCCTAGCGGCTGGCTACACCTTC. Translation gives CASSLGLAAGYTF.

This chain joins TRBV4-2 and TRBJ2-7; 11 bases map to TRBD2. The CDR3 has 17 residues. CDR1 is LGHNA, CDR2 YNFKEQ, per germline. The V segment lost 4 bases and the J segment 1 base; nucleotides outside the gene matches: 9. CDR3 protein: CASSRGGTSGPSYEQYF. The CDR3 DNA reads as TGTGCCAGCAGCCGCGGCGGGACTAGCGGTCCTTCCTACGAGCAGTACTTC.

The chain links TRBV7-9 to TRBJ2-2, with 10 bases that match TRBD2. Trimming at V came to 4 bases and at J to 6 bases, leaving 5 bases not matched to a gene. Germline values: CDR1 SEHNR, CDR2 FQNEAQ (reference sequence). The CDR3 is made up of 15 amino acids. The CDR3 region has the DNA TGTGCCAGCAGCTCGAAGCGGGGGGGTGCCGGGGAGCTGTTTTTT. Encoded protein: CASSSKRGGAGELFF.

V gene TRBV7-9 combines with J gene TRBJ1-1, with a weak D call TRBD1 (5 bases). Germline loops: CDR1 SEHNR, CDR2 FQNEAQ (reference sequence). V gave up 6 bases and J gave up 3 bases, with 14 bases separating them. This CDR3 spans 14 amino acids. The CDR3 loop reads CASSPWTLHTEAFF. CDR3 nucleotides: TGTGCCAGCAGTCCTTGGACATTACACACTGAAGCTTTCTTT.

The chain recombines TRBV7-8 with TRBJ2-2; D uncertain. The V end was cut by 11 bases, the J end by 4 bases, with 17 bases between. This CDR3 comprises 14 residues. Germline V CDR1 and CDR2: SGHVS, FQNEAQ. The CDR3 reads CAVGWQEITGELFF. Here the CDR3 DNA reads TGTGCCGTGGGTTGGCAGGAAATCACCGGGGAGCTGTTTTTT.

The chain recombines TRBV9 with TRBJ2-7; a weak D match, TRBD2 (7 bases). Germline CDR1 is SGDLS and CDR2 is YYNGEE. V dropped 7 bases and J dropped 5 bases, with 25 bases sitting between them. CDR3 length: 16 residues. CDR3 sequence (DNA): TGTGCCAGCTCCTCAAGAGGGGGGGATATTACTGACGAGCAGTACTTC. It specifies CASSSRGGDITDEQYF.

The chain employs TRBV10-1 and TRBJ2-1; D gene ambiguous. V dropped 0 bases and J dropped 8 bases, with 11 bases sitting between them. CDR1 and CDR2 (germline): WNHNN, SYGVQD (reference sequence). This CDR3 spans 14 amino acids. CDR3 in amino acids: CASSESAERDEQFF. CDR3 DNA: TGCGCCAGCAGTGAGTCGGCGGAACGGGATGAGCAGTTCTTC.

This chain links TRBV5-1 with TRBJ2-5, with D possibly TRBD2 on 6 matching bases. This CDR3 is built from 15 residues. The V end lost 0 bases, the J end lost 5 bases, and 14 bases lay between the germline ends. Germline CDR1 SGHRS, CDR2 YFSETQ. For the CDR3, the DNA is TGCGCCAGCAGCTTGGGCTCGGCGGGGACCGAGACCCAGTACTTC. Translated: CASSLGSAGTETQYF.

V is TRBV29-1 and J is TRBJ2-3, with D possibly TRBD2 on 6 matching bases. Germline V gene data show CDR1 as SQVTM and CDR2 as ANQGSEA. Trimming cost V 7 bases and J 2 bases, with 13 bases left between them. The CDR3 is made up of 13 amino acids. The CDR3: CSGDLPNTDTQYF. In DNA, the CDR3 is TGCAGCGGGGACTTACCGAACACAGATACGCAGTATTTT.

The chain employs TRBV3-1 (or the pseudogene TRBV3-2) and TRBJ2-7; D possibly corresponds to TRBD2 (5 bases). Trimming took 4 bases from V and 5 from J, leaving 12 bases between them. Germline values: CDR1 LGHDT, CDR2 YNNKEL (reference sequence). This CDR3 is built from 13 residues. The CDR3 DNA sequence: TGTGCCAGCAGCCGGCGGGCTCCCCACGAGCAGTACTTC. Residues: CASSRRAPHEQYF.

V and J are TRBV7-9 and TRBJ2-3; D call uncertain. Trimming removed 5 bases at V and 6 bases at J, with 18 bases between. The CDR3 contains 15 residues. Germline values: CDR1 SEHNR, CDR2 FQNEAQ (reference sequence). CDR3: CASSPLAGEWDTQYF. The CDR3 bases are TGTGCCAGCAGCCCTTTAGCCGGAGAGTGGGATACGCAGTATTTT.

The CDR3 reads CASSATVNTEAFF. The DNA for the CDR3 is TGTGCCAGCTCCGCTACAGTTAACACTGAAGCTTTCTTT. This chain joins TRBV18 and TRBJ1-1; no clear D. CDR1 KGHSH and CDR2 LQKENI come from the germline V gene. The CDR3 has 13 amino acids. Trimming stripped 6 bases from V and 2 bases from J, with 10 bases between.

This CDR3 reads CASSPQAGGIGDTQYF. The CDR3 nucleotides are TGCGCCAGCAGCCCGCAGGCGGGGGGGATAGGAGATACGCAGTATTTT. The chain has TRBV5-1 and TRBJ2-3; TRBD2 matches 9 bases. The germline CDR1 and CDR2 sequences are SGHRS and YFSETQ. This CDR3 is 16 amino acids long. The junction had 11 bases not matched to a gene; V was cut back by 4 bases and J by 5 bases.

In DNA, the CDR3 is TGTGCCTGGAGTGTTTGGGGCGGGACAGGGGTCGGAAACACCATATATTTT. It translates to CAWSVWGGTGVGNTIYF. The chain recombines TRBV30 with TRBJ1-3, with 10 nucleotides matching TRBD1. Trimming removed 0 bases from V and 4 bases from J; junction bases left unmatched: 9. The CDR3 sequence is 17 residues long. Germline V gene lookup returns CDR1 GTSNPN and CDR2 SVGIG (reference sequence).